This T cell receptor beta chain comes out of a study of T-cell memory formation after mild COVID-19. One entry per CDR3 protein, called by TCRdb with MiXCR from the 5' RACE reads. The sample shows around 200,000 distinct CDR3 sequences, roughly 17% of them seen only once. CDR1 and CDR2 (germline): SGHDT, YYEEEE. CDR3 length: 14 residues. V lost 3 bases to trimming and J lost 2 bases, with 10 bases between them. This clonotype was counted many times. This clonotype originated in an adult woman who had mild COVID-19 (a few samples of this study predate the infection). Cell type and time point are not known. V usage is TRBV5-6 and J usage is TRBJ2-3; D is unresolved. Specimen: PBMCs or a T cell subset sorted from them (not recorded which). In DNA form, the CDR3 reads TGTGCCAGCAGCTCGCCCCGGGCCACAGATACGCAGTATTTT. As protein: CASSSPRATDTQYF.